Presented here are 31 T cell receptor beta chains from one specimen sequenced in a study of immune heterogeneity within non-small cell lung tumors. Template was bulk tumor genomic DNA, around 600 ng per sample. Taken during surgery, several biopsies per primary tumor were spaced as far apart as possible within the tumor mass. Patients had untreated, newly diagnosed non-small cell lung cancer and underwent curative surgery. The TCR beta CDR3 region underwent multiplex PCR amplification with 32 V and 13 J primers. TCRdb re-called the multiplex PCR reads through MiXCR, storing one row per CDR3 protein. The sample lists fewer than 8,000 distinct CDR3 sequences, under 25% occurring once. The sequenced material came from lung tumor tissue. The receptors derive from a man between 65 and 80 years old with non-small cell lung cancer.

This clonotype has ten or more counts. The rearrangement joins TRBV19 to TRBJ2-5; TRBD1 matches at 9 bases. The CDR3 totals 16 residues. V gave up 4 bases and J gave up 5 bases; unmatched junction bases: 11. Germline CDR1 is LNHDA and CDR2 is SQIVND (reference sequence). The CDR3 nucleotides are TGTGCCAGTAGTACAGCCAACAGGGGGCGCGGTGAGACCCAGTACTTC. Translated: CASSTANRGRGETQYF. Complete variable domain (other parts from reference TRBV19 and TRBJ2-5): DGGITQSPKYLFRKEGQNVTLSCEQNLNHDAMYWYRQDPGQGLRLIYYSQIVNDFQKGDIAEGYSVSREKKESFPLTVTSAQKNPTAFYLCASSTANRGRGETQYFGPGTRLLVL.

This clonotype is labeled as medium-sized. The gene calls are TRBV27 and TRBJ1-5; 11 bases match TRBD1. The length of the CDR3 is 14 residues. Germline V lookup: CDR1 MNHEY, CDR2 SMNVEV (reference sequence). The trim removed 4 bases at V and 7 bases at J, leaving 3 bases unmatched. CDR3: CASSSWTGGQPQHF. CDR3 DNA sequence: TGTGCCAGCAGTTCTTGGACAGGGGGCCAGCCCCAGCATTTT.

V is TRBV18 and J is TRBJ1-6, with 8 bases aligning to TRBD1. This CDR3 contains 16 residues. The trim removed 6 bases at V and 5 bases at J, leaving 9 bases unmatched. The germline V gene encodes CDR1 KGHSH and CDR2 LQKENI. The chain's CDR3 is CASSPMTGVNNSPLHF. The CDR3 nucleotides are TGTGCCAGCTCTCCTATGACAGGGGTGAATAATTCACCCCTCCACTTT.

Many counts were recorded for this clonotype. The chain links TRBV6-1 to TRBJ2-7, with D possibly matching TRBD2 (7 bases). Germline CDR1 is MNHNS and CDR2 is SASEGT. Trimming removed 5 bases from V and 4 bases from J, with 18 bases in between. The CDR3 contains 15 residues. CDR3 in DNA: TGTGCCAGCAGTTGGGGGGGCCACGGGGTATACGAGCAGTACTTC. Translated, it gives CASSWGGHGVYEQYF.

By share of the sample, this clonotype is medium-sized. Here the CDR3 reads CASSLIGVSTYNEQFF. The CDR3, as DNA: TGTGCCAGCAGTCTCATAGGGGTTTCGACCTACAATGAGCAGTTCTTC. This chain connects TRBV7-9 to TRBJ2-1; a possible D gene is TRBD1 (5 bases). Germline CDR1 is SEHNR and CDR2 is FQNEAQ (reference sequence). Between the trimmed V and J ends, which lost 6 bases and 2 bases, there was a span of 17 bases. The CDR3 covers 16 residues.

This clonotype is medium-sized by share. CDR3 DNA sequence: TGTGCCAGCAGTTTTGCCGGACCCGCCTACAATGAGCAGTTCTTC. Its protein product is CASSFAGPAYNEQFF. The rearrangement links TRBV28 to TRBJ2-1, with no clear D. This CDR3 is 15 amino acids long. Between the trimmed V and J ends, which lost 3 bases and 2 bases, there was a span of 11 bases. Germline loops: CDR1 MDHEN, CDR2 SYDVKM.

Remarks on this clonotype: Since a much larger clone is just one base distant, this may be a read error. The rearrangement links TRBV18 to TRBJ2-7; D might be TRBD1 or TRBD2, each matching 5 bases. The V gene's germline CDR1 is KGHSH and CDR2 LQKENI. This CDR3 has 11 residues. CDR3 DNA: TGTGCCAGCTCGTCTGGGGACGAGCAGTGCTTC. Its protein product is CASSSGDEQCF.

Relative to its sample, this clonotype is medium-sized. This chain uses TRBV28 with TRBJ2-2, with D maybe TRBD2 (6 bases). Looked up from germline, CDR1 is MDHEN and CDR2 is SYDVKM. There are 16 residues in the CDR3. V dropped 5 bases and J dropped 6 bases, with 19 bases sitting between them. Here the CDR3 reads CASSPVGEVFAGELFF. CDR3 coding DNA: TGTGCCAGCAGTCCCGTGGGGGAGGTCTTCGCCGGGGAGCTGTTTTTT.

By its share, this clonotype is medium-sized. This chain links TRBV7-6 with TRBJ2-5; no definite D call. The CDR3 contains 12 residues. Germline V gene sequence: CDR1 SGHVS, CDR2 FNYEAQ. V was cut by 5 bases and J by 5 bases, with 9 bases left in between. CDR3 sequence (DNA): TGTGCCAGCAGCCGAACACGGGAGACCCAGTACTTC. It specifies CASSRTRETQYF.

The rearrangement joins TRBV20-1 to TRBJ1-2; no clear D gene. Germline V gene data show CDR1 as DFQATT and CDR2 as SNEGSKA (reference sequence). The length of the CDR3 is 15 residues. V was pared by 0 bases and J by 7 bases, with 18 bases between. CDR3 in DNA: TGCAGTGCTAGAGAGCCGGCGTCGGGCATCCTTGGCTACACCTTC. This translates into CSAREPASGILGYTF.

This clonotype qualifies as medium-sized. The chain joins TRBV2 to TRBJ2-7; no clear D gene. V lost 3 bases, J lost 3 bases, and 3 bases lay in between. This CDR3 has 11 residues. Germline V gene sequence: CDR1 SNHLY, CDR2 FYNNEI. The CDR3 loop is CASSEHYEQYF. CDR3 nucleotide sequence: TGTGCCAGCAGTGAGCACTACGAGCAGTACTTC.

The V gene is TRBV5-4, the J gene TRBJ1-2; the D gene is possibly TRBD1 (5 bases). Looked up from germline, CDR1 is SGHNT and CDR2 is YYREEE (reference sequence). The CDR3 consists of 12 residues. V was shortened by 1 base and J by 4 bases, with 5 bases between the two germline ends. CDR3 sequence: CASSLRGYGYTF. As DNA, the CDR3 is TGTGCCAGCAGCTTGAGGGGCTATGGCTACACCTTC.

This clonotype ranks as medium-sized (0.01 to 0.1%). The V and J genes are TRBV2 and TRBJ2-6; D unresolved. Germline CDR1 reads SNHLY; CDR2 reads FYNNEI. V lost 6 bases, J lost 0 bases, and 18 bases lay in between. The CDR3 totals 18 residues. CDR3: CASRDGGFRLSGANVLTF. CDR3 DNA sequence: TGTGCCAGCAGGGATGGCGGATTCAGGCTCTCTGGGGCCAACGTCCTGACTTTC.

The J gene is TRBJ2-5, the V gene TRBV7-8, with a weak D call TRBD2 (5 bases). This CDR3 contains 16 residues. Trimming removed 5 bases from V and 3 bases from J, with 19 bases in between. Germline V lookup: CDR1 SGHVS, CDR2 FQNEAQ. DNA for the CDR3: TGTGCCAGCAGCCCAAGGGTGAGCGCCGGGGAAGAGACCCAGTACTTC. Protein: CASSPRVSAGEETQYF.

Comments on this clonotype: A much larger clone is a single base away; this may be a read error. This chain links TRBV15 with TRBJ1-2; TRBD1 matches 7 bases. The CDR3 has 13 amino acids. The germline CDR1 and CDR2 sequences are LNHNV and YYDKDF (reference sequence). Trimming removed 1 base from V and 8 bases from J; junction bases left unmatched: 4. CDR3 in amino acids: CATSRVTGAGYTF. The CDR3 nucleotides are TGTGCCACCAGCAGAGTTACAGGGGCGGGCTACACCTTC.

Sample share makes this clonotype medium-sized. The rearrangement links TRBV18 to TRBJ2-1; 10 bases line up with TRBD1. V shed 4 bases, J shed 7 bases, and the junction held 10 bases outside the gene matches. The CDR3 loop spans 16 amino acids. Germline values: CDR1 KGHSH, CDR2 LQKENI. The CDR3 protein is CASSLLTGGVINEQFF. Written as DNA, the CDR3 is TGTGCCAGCTCACTCCTGACAGGGGGCGTTATAAATGAGCAGTTCTTC. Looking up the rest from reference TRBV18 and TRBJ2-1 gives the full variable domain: NAGVMQNPRHLVRRRGQEARLRCSPMKGHSHVYWYRQLPEEGLKFMVYLQKENIIDESGMPKERFSAEFPKEGPSILRIQQVVRGDSAAYFCASSLLTGGVINEQFFGPGTRLTVL.

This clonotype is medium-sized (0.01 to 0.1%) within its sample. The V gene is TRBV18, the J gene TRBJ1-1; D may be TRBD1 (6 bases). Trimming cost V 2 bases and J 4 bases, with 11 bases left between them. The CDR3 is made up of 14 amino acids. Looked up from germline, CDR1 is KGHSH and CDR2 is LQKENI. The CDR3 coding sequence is TGTGCCAGCTCACCAACAGGGTCGGCCACTGAAGCTTTCTTT. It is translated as CASSPTGSATEAFF.

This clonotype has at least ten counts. CDR3 amino acids: CSVVGDRGLPPYEQYF. The CDR3 nucleotides read TGCAGCGTCGTCGGAGACAGGGGACTTCCGCCGTACGAGCAGTACTTC. This sequence joins TRBV29-1 and TRBJ2-7; 8 bases are a match to TRBD1. Germline V gene data show CDR1 as SQVTM and CDR2 as ANQGSEA. The CDR3 spans 16 residues. The junction had 17 bases not matched to a gene; V was cut back by 6 bases and J by 4 bases.

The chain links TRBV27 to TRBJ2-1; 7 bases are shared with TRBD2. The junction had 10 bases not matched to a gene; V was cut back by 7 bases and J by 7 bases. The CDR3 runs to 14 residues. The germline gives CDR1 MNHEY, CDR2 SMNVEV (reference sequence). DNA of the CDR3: TGTGCCAGCATTATCGACCGACTAGCAAATGAGCAGTTCTTC. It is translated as CASIIDRLANEQFF.

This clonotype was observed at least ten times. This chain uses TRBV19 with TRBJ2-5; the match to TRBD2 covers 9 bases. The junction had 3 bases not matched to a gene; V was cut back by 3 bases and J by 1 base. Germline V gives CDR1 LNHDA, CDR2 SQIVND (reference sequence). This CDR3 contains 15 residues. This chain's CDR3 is CASSMSTSGQETQYF. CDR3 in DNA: TGTGCCAGTAGTATGTCGACTAGCGGCCAAGAGACCCAGTACTTC.

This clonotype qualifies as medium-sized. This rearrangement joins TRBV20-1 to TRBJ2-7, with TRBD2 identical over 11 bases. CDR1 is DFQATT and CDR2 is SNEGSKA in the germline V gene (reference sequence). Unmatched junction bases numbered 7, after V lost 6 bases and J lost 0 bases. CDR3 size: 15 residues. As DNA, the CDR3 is TGCAGTGCATTGGGACTAGCGGTTAGCTCCTACGAGCAGTACTTC. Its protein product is CSALGLAVSSYEQYF.

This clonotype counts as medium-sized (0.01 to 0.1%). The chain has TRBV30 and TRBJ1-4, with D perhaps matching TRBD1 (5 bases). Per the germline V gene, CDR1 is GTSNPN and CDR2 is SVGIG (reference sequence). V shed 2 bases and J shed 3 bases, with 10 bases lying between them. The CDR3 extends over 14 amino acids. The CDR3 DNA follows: TGTGCCTGGAGTAGCCAGGGCCCTAATGAAAAACTGTTTTTT. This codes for CAWSSQGPNEKLFF.

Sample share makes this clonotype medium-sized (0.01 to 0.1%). The CDR3 nucleotides read TGTGCTAGTGGTATTAGCGGGGGGGCCGCAGATACGCAGTATTTT. As protein: CASGISGGAADTQYF. This rearrangement joins TRBV12-5 to TRBJ2-3, with TRBD2 matching over 11 bases. The CDR3 covers 15 residues. V trimming: 5 bases; J trimming: 4 bases; junction bases outside the gene matches: 5. The germline CDR1 and CDR2 sequences are LGHNT and FRNRAP.

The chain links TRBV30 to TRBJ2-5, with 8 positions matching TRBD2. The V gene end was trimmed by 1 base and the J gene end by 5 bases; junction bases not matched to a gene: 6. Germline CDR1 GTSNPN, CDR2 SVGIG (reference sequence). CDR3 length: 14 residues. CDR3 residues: CAWSGLATRETQYF. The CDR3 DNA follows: TGTGCCTGGAGTGGACTAGCGACACGGGAGACCCAGTACTTC.

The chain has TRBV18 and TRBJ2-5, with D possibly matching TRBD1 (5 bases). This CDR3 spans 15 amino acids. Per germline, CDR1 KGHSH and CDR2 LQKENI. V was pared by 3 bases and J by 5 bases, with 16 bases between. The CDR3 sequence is CASSPGLQARETQYF. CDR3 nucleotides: TGTGCCAGCTCACCGGGGTTACAGGCGCGGGAGACCCAGTACTTC.

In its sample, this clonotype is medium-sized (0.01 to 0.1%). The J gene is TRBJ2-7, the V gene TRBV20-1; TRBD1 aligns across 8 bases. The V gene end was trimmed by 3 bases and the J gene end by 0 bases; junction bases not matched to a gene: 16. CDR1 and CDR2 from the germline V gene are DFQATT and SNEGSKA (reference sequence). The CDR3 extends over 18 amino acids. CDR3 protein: CSASGPAETGVFSYEQYF. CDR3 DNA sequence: TGCAGTGCTAGTGGGCCGGCCGAGACAGGGGTTTTCTCCTACGAGCAGTACTTC.

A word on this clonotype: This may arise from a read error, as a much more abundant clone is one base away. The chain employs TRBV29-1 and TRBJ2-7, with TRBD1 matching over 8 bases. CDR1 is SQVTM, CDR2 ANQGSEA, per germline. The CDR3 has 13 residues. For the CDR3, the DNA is TGCATCGTTGTGTACAGGGGGGTTTCCGAGCAGTACTTC. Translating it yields CIVVYRGVSEQYF.

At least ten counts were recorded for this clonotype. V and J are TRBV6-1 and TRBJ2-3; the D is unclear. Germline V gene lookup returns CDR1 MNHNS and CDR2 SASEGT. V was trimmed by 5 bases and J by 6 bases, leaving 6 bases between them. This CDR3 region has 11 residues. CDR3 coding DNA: TGTGCCAGCAGTCATGGTGATACGCAGTATTTT. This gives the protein CASSHGDTQYF.

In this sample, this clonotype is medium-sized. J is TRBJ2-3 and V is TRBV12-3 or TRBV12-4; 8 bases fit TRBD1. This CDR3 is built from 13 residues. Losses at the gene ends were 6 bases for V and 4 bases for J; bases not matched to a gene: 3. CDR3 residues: CASRKTGADTQYF. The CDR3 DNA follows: TGTGCCAGCAGGAAGACAGGGGCAGATACGCAGTATTTT.

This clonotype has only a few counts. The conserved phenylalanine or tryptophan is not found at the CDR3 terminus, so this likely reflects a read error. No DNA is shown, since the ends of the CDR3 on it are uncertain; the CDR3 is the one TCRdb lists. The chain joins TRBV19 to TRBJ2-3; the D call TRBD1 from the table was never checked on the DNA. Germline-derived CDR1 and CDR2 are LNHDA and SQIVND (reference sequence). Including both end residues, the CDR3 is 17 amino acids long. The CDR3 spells CASARDGGDYYEQYFGP.

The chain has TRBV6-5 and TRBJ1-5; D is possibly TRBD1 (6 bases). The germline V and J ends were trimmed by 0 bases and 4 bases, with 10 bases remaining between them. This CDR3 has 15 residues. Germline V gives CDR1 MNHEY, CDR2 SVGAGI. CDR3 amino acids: CASSYSITGNQPQHF. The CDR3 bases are TGTGCCAGCAGTTACTCGATTACAGGGAATCAGCCCCAGCATTTT.